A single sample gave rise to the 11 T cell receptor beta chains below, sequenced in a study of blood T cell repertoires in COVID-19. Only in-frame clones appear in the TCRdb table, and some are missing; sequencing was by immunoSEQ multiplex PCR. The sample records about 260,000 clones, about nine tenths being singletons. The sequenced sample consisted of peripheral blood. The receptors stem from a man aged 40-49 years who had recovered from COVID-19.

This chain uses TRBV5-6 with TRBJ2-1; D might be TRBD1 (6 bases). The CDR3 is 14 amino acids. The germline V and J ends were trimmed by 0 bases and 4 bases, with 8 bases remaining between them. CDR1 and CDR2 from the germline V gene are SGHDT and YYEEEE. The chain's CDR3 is CASSLDREYNEQFF. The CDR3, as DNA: TGTGCCAGCAGCTTGGACAGGGAATACAATGAGCAGTTCTTC. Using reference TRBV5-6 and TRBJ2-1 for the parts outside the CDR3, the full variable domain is DAGVTQSPTHLIKTRGQQVTLRCSPKSGHDTVSWYQQALGQGPQFIFQYYEEEERQRGNFPDRFSGHQFPNYSSELNVNALLLGDSALYLCASSLDREYNEQFFGPGTRLTVL.

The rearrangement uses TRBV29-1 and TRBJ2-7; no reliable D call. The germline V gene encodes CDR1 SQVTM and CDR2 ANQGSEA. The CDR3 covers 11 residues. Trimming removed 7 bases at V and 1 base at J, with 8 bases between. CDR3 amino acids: CSASGSYEQYF. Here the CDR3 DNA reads TGCAGCGCTTCCGGGTCCTACGAGCAGTACTTC.

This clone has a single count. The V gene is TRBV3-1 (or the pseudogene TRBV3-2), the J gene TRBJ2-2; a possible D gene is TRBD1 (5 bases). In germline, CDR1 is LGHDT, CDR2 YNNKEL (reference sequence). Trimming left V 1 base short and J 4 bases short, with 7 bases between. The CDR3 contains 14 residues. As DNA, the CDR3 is TGTGCCAGCAGCCAAGTGCAGGGCACCGGGGAGCTGTTTTTT. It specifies CASSQVQGTGELFF.

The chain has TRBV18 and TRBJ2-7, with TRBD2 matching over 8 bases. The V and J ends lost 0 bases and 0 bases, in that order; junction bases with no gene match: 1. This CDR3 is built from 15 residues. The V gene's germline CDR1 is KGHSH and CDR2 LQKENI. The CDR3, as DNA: TGTGCCAGCTCACCACCGGCGGGGGGCTCCTACGAGCAGTACTTC. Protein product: CASSPPAGGSYEQYF.

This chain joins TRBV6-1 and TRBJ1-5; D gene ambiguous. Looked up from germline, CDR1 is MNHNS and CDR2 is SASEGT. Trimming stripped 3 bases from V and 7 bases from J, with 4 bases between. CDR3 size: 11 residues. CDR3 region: CASSDRQPQHF. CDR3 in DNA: TGTGCCAGCAGTGATAGACAGCCCCAGCATTTT.

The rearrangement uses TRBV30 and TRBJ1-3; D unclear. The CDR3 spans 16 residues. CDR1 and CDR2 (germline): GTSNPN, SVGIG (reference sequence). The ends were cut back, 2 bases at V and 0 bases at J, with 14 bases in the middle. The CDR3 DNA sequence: TGTGCCTGGAGTTCCCGTCGGGGTTCCTCTGGAAACACCATATATTTT. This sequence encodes CAWSSRRGSSGNTIYF.

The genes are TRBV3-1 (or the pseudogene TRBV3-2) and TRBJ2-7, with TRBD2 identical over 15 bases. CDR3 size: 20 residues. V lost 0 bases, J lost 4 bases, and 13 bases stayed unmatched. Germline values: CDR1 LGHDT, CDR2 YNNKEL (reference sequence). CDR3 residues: CASSQDRDRGLAGGGYEQYF. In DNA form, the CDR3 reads TGTGCCAGCAGCCAAGATCGGGACAGGGGACTAGCGGGAGGTGGTTACGAGCAGTACTTC.

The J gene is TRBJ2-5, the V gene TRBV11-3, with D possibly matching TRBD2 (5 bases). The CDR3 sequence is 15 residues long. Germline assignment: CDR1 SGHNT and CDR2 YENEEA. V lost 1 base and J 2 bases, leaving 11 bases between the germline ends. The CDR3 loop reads CASSLGGSEQETQYF. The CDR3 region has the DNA TGTGCCAGCAGCTTAGGAGGTAGCGAGCAAGAGACCCAGTACTTC.

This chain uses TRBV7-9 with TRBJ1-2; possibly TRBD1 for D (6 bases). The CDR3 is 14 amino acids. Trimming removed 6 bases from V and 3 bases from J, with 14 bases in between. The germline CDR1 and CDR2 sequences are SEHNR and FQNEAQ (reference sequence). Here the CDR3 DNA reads TGTGCCAGCAGAGGGGAGCAGGGGTACTATGGCTACACCTTC. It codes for CASRGEQGYYGYTF. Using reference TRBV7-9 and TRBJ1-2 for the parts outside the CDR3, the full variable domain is DTGVSQNPRHKITKRGQNVTFRCDPISEHNRLYWYRQTLGQGPEFLTYFQNEAQLEKSRLLSDRFSAERPKGSFSTLEIQRTEQGDSAMYLCASRGEQGYYGYTFGSGTRLTVV.

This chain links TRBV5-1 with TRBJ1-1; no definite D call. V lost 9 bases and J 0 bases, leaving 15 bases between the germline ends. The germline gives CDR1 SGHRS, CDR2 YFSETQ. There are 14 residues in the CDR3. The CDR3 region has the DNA TGCGCCACCTCAAGTCGGGATCTGAACACTGAAGCTTTCTTT. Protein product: CATSSRDLNTEAFF.

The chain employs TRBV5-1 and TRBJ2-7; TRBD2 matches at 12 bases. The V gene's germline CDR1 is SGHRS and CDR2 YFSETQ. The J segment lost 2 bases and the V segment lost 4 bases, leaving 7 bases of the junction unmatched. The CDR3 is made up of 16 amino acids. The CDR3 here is CASSPLTSGRTYEQYF. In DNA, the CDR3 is TGCGCCAGCAGCCCATTGACTAGCGGGAGAACCTACGAGCAGTACTTC.